The sequence of this T cell receptor beta chain was determined in a study of cytomegalovirus exposure and HLA in healthy donors. Libraries were prepared by immunoSEQ multiplex PCR; TCRdb keeps only in-frame clonotypes and omits some of them. The table includes about 260,000 clones, 90% detected once. There are 13 residues in the CDR3. Germline assignment: CDR1 MDHEN and CDR2 SYDVKM. Note on this clone: Its target is not known.

General study results and limits: Many donors carried some public TCRs, although rarity characterized most TCR sequences. Later, an analysis found that TCR clusters from the first cohort tended to co-occur in the 120 validation repertoires. The investigators catalogued 150 or so TCR beta chains as cytomegalovirus-associated.

Sequencing used PBMCs. The origin of this receptor is a woman in her twenties or thirties in good health and CMV-seronegative. The rearrangement joins TRBV28 to TRBJ2-1; a possible D gene is TRBD2 (6 bases). The CDR3 here is CASRRDVLNEQFF. For the CDR3, the DNA is TGTGCATCGCGGCGGGATGTACTCAATGAGCAGTTCTTC.